These T cell receptor beta chains were read from a single sample in a study of tumor and adjacent non-tumor tissue in lung cancer. TCRdb fed the multiplex PCR reads into MiXCR, producing one record per CDR3 protein. This sample has roughly 49,000 distinct CDR3 sequences, with around three quarters found just once. Sequencing input: distant non-tumor lung tissue. Receptors originate from a woman aged 55-69 years with non-small cell lung cancer. The CDR3 runs from the conserved cysteine through the conserved F or W. Fields, in order: J gene, D gene, V gene, clone size, CDR3 DNA, CDR3 protein. The D gene is left open where the match is weak. Expanded clones are given a class, and other clones once, few, many or no size at all.

J gene: TRBJ2-7; D gene: -; V gene: TRBV6-1; clone size: -; CDR3 DNA: TGTGCTAGCAGTGGGCAGGACATGGGACCCGAGCAGTACTTC; CDR3 protein: CASSGQDMGPEQYF
J gene: TRBJ1-1; D gene: TRBD1; V gene: TRBV6-2/TRBV6-3; clone size: -; CDR3 DNA: TGTGCCAGCAGGCGCTCGGGACAGGACACCGAAGCTTTCTTT; CDR3 protein: CASRRSGQDTEAFF
J gene: TRBJ2-5; D gene: -; V gene: TRBV20-1; clone size: many; CDR3 DNA: TGCAGTGCTGGCCAAGAGACCCAGTACTTC; CDR3 protein: CSAGQETQYF
J gene: TRBJ2-1; D gene: -; V gene: TRBV6-2/TRBV6-3; clone size: -; CDR3 DNA: TGTACCAGCAGTTACGGACTGGGAGAGAGCAATGAGCAGTTCTTC; CDR3 protein: CTSSYGLGESNEQFF
J gene: TRBJ2-5; D gene: TRBD1; V gene: TRBV6-6; clone size: -; CDR3 DNA: TGTGCCAGCAGCTCCCCCGGGACAGGGGGAGAGATCCAGTACTTC; CDR3 protein: CASSSPGTGGEIQYF
J gene: TRBJ2-7; D gene: TRBD1; V gene: TRBV20-1; clone size: many; CDR3 DNA: TGCAGTGCTAGCCGGGACAGGGTCCCCTACGAGCAGTACTTC; CDR3 protein: CSASRDRVPYEQYF
J gene: TRBJ1-5; D gene: -; V gene: TRBV6-5; clone size: once; CDR3 DNA: TGTGCCAGCAGTTCTGGCAGGGTGTATCAGCCCCAGCATTTT; CDR3 protein: CASSSGRVYQPQHF
J gene: TRBJ1-1; D gene: -; V gene: TRBV6-2/TRBV6-3; clone size: -; CDR3 DNA: TGTGGCAGCACCACCGACTTGGTGAACACTGAAGCTTTCTTT; CDR3 protein: CGSTTDLVNTEAFF
J gene: TRBJ2-3; D gene: TRBD1; V gene: TRBV6-2/TRBV6-3; clone size: -; CDR3 DNA: TGTGCCGGCACCTTTGATAGCAGGGGGTACGCAGATACGCAGTATTTT; CDR3 protein: CAGTFDSRGYADTQYF
J gene: TRBJ1-2; D gene: -; V gene: TRBV12-3/TRBV12-4; clone size: many; CDR3 DNA: TGTGCCAGCAGTCCCCCGGGGGACGCCTATGGCTACACCTTC; CDR3 protein: CASSPPGDAYGYTF
J gene: TRBJ1-5; D gene: -; V gene: TRBV12-3/TRBV12-4; clone size: -; CDR3 DNA: TGTGCCAGCAGTTCGAGGGAACAGCCGAATCAGCCCCAGGATTTT; CDR3 protein: CASSSREQPNQPQDF
J gene: TRBJ2-5; D gene: TRBD1; V gene: TRBV6-5; clone size: -; CDR3 DNA: TGCGCCAACGGTCGGACAGGGGGTCAAAAGACCCAGTACTTC; CDR3 protein: CANGRTGGQKTQYF
J gene: TRBJ2-1; D gene: TRBD1; V gene: TRBV12-3/TRBV12-4; clone size: few; CDR3 DNA: TGTGCCAGCAGATCACCGGGACAGGGCCACAATGAGCAGTTCTTC; CDR3 protein: CASRSPGQGHNEQFF
J gene: TRBJ1-3; D gene: -; V gene: TRBV6-2/TRBV6-3; clone size: -; CDR3 DNA: TGTGCCTGCAGTTACATGGCAATCTCTGGAAACACCATATATTTT; CDR3 protein: CACSYMAISGNTIYF
J gene: TRBJ1-1; D gene: -; V gene: TRBV4-3; clone size: -; CDR3 DNA: TGCGCCAGCAGCCAAGGTGGGAGGAGCACTGAAGCTCTCTTT; CDR3 protein: CASSQGGRSTEALF
J gene: TRBJ2-1; D gene: -; V gene: TRBV6-2/TRBV6-3; clone size: -; CDR3 DNA: TGTACCAGCAGTTACCCGTTCCGGGGGAACTCCTACAATGTGCAGTTCTTC; CDR3 protein: CTSSYPFRGNSYNVQFF
J gene: TRBJ1-1; D gene: -; V gene: TRBV12-3/TRBV12-4; clone size: -; CDR3 DNA: TGTGCCAGCAATCGGCCTGGCACCCTAGAAGCTTTCTTT; CDR3 protein: CASNRPGTLEAFF
J gene: TRBJ1-1; D gene: -; V gene: TRBV11-3; clone size: -; CDR3 DNA: TGCGCCAGCAGATTAGAATGGGGGATGGGAGAAGCTTTCTTT; CDR3 protein: CASRLEWGMGEAFF
J gene: TRBJ1-1; D gene: -; V gene: TRBV4-3; clone size: once; CDR3 DNA: TGCGCCAGCCGCCAGGAATACTACAGGGAGGACACTGAAGCTTTCTTT; CDR3 protein: CASRQEYYREDTEAFF
J gene: TRBJ2-5; D gene: -; V gene: TRBV7-8; clone size: many; CDR3 DNA: TGTGCCAGCAGCCAGTACCAAGAGACCCAGTACTTC; CDR3 protein: CASSQYQETQYF
J gene: TRBJ2-1; D gene: -; V gene: TRBV11-1; clone size: -; CDR3 DNA: TGTGCCTGCAGATCCGGACAATACAATGAGCGGTTCTTC; CDR3 protein: CACRSGQYNERFF
J gene: TRBJ1-1; D gene: TRBD1; V gene: TRBV7-3; clone size: -; CDR3 DNA: TGTGCCAGCAGCTCAGGGGGCGCAGGGACTGAAGCTTTCTTT; CDR3 protein: CASSSGGAGTEAFF
J gene: TRBJ2-3; D gene: -; V gene: TRBV7-3; clone size: -; CDR3 DNA: TGTGCCAGCAGCCCCTACGGTCTAGAGGGGACAGATACGCAGTATTTT; CDR3 protein: CASSPYGLEGTDTQYF
J gene: TRBJ1-5; D gene: -; V gene: TRBV10-2; clone size: many; CDR3 DNA: TGCGCCAGCAGTGTGGGGGGACAGCCCCAGCATTTT; CDR3 protein: CASSVGGQPQHF
J gene: TRBJ2-1; D gene: -; V gene: TRBV6-2/TRBV6-3; clone size: -; CDR3 DNA: TGTGCCAGCAGTTACCCCATGCAGCCTCGGGTCAATGAGCAGTTCTTC; CDR3 protein: CASSYPMQPRVNEQFF
J gene: TRBJ2-5; D gene: -; V gene: TRBV11-2; clone size: -; CDR3 DNA: TGTGCCACCAGCTTATTCGCCGGGATCCAAGAGACCCAGTACTTC; CDR3 protein: CATSLFAGIQETQYF
J gene: TRBJ2-3; D gene: TRBD2; V gene: TRBV4-3; clone size: -; CDR3 DNA: TGCGCCAGCAGCCAAGATGGACGGCGGGAGGGCCAAGAAGACACAGATACGCAGTATTTT; CDR3 protein: CASSQDGRREGQEDTDTQYF
J gene: TRBJ1-5; D gene: -; V gene: TRBV15; clone size: -; CDR3 DNA: TGCGCCACCAGCAGAGATTCTCAGGGTCGCCATCAGCTCCAGCATTTT; CDR3 protein: CATSRDSQGRHQLQHF
J gene: TRBJ1-5; D gene: -; V gene: TRBV4-1; clone size: -; CDR3 DNA: TGCACCAGCAACCAAGATCAGGGCCAGCCCCAGCATTTT; CDR3 protein: CTSNQDQGQPQHF
J gene: TRBJ2-3; D gene: -; V gene: TRBV6-5; clone size: -; CDR3 DNA: TGTGCCAGCAGTTACACCGGGACTTCCATCGGTAGAGATACGCAGTATTTT; CDR3 protein: CASSYTGTSIGRDTQYF
J gene: TRBJ2-7; D gene: TRBD1; V gene: TRBV6-5; clone size: few; CDR3 DNA: TGTGCCAGCACGCCTGACCTCGACAGGGGATACGAGCAGTACTTC; CDR3 protein: CASTPDLDRGYEQYF
J gene: TRBJ2-5; D gene: -; V gene: TRBV7-9; clone size: many; CDR3 DNA: TGTGCCAGCAGCCGTTCCCTAGGGGAGACCCAGTACTTC; CDR3 protein: CASSRSLGETQYF
J gene: TRBJ1-5; D gene: -; V gene: TRBV5-8; clone size: few; CDR3 DNA: TGTGCCAGCAGCCCGGACGGAAGTAGTAATCAGCCCCAGCGTTTT; CDR3 protein: CASSPDGSSNQPQRF
J gene: TRBJ1-2; D gene: -; V gene: TRBV6-5; clone size: -; CDR3 DNA: TGTGTCAGCACTCCACGGGCCGAGTTTGGCTACACCTTC; CDR3 protein: CVSTPRAEFGYTF
J gene: TRBJ1-1; D gene: -; V gene: TRBV5-1; clone size: -; CDR3 DNA: TGCGCCAGTTGGGCGGTAAGGGGGGCGAACACTGAAGCTTTCTTT; CDR3 protein: CASWAVRGANTEAFF
J gene: TRBJ2-3; D gene: TRBD1; V gene: TRBV4-1; clone size: -; CDR3 DNA: TGCGCCAGCTCCGGGACAGGGGGCGATACGCAATATTTT; CDR3 protein: CASSGTGGDTQYF
J gene: TRBJ2-3; D gene: TRBD2; V gene: TRBV29-1; clone size: -; CDR3 DNA: TGCAGCGTGACTAGCGGGGGGCCTGGAGTTTCGCAGTATTTT; CDR3 protein: CSVTSGGPGVSQYF
J gene: TRBJ1-1; D gene: -; V gene: TRBV6-2/TRBV6-3; clone size: medium-sized; CDR3 DNA: TGTGCCAGCAGTCGAGACTACACTGAAGCTTTCTTT; CDR3 protein: CASSRDYTEAFF
J gene: TRBJ2-5; D gene: -; V gene: TRBV6-2/TRBV6-3; clone size: once; CDR3 DNA: TGTGCCAGCTGTTACGAGATTCAGGAGACCCAGTACTTC; CDR3 protein: CASCYEIQETQYF
J gene: TRBJ1-6; D gene: TRBD1; V gene: TRBV13; clone size: once; CDR3 DNA: TGTGCCAGCAATGGACAGGAGAGGAGTTCACCCCTCCACTTT; CDR3 protein: CASNGQERSSPLHF
J gene: TRBJ2-3; D gene: -; V gene: TRBV29-1; clone size: -; CDR3 DNA: TGCAGCGTCAAAGGGGCTGGGGGAATTTCAAATACGCGGTATTTT; CDR3 protein: CSVKGAGGISNTRYF
J gene: TRBJ2-1; D gene: -; V gene: TRBV10-1; clone size: once; CDR3 DNA: TGCGCCAGCAGGGGAAGTTACAATGGTCAGTTCTTC; CDR3 protein: CASRGSYNGQFF
J gene: TRBJ2-3; D gene: -; V gene: TRBV6-5; clone size: -; CDR3 DNA: TGTGCCAGCTCATGGGGGCAGTCCACAGATATGCAGTATTTT; CDR3 protein: CASSWGQSTDMQYF
J gene: TRBJ2-7; D gene: -; V gene: TRBV11-2; clone size: medium-sized; CDR3 DNA: TGTGCCAGCAGCTTATACGAGCAGTACTTC; CDR3 protein: CASSLYEQYF
J gene: TRBJ1-1; D gene: TRBD1; V gene: TRBV29-1; clone size: -; CDR3 DNA: TGCAGCGTTCAACAGGGGGTCGCTGAAGCTCTCTTT; CDR3 protein: CSVQQGVAEALF
J gene: TRBJ2-3; D gene: TRBD2; V gene: TRBV5-1; clone size: -; CDR3 DNA: TGCGCCAGCCGGACTAGCCCCACGGCAGATACGCAGTATTTT; CDR3 protein: CASRTSPTADTQYF
J gene: TRBJ1-2; D gene: TRBD1; V gene: TRBV28; clone size: many; CDR3 DNA: TGTGCCAGCAGTTCAACTCGGACAGGGGGTACCTTC; CDR3 protein: CASSSTRTGGTF
J gene: TRBJ1-1; D gene: TRBD1; V gene: TRBV10-3; clone size: many; CDR3 DNA: TGTGCCATCAGCGGAGATGACAGGGGGAACACTGAAGCTTTCTTT; CDR3 protein: CAISGDDRGNTEAFF
J gene: TRBJ2-5; D gene: -; V gene: TRBV4-1; clone size: -; CDR3 DNA: TGCGCCAGCAGTCAGACGAAGTACAGGGACGAGTCCCAGTACTTC; CDR3 protein: CASSQTKYRDESQYF
J gene: TRBJ2-5; D gene: -; V gene: TRBV11-3; clone size: -; CDR3 DNA: TGTGACAGCAGCTTAAGGCCGGGCCCAGGAAGGGAGACCCAGTACTTC; CDR3 protein: CDSSLRPGPGRETQYF
J gene: TRBJ1-4; D gene: -; V gene: TRBV28; clone size: -; CDR3 DNA: TGTGCTAGCAGATCCAGAAATGAAAAACTGTCTTTT; CDR3 protein: CASRSRNEKLSF
J gene: TRBJ1-3; D gene: -; V gene: TRBV4-2; clone size: -; CDR3 DNA: TGCGCCAGCAGCCCCCGACGGAGGGGGGATAGCTCTGGAAACACCATATATTTT; CDR3 protein: CASSPRRRGDSSGNTIYF
J gene: TRBJ1-3; D gene: -; V gene: TRBV4-3; clone size: medium-sized; CDR3 DNA: TGCGCCAGCAGCCAAGATCTCCCTTTCTCTGGAAACACCATATATTTT; CDR3 protein: CASSQDLPFSGNTIYF
J gene: TRBJ1-3; D gene: TRBD1; V gene: TRBV28; clone size: -; CDR3 DNA: TGTGCCAGGAGTACACCGGGACAGAGAAACACCATATATTTT; CDR3 protein: CARSTPGQRNTIYF
J gene: TRBJ2-5; D gene: -; V gene: TRBV6-6; clone size: -; CDR3 DNA: TGTGCCAGCATTAGGACATGGGCAGAGACCCAGTACTTT; CDR3 protein: CASIRTWAETQYF
J gene: TRBJ2-1; D gene: TRBD1; V gene: TRBV6-5; clone size: -; CDR3 DNA: TGTGCCAACGGGACAGGGCCAGGCGAGCAGTTCTTC; CDR3 protein: CANGTGPGEQFF
J gene: TRBJ2-1; D gene: -; V gene: TRBV19; clone size: few; CDR3 DNA: TGTGCCAGTAAGGCAGCAGCGGATTACAATGAGCGGTTCTTC; CDR3 protein: CASKAAADYNERFF
J gene: TRBJ2-6; D gene: -; V gene: TRBV4-3; clone size: -; CDR3 DNA: TGCGCCAGCAGCTCAACGACCGCAGGAACAAGGGCCAACGTCCTGACTTTC; CDR3 protein: CASSSTTAGTRANVLTF
J gene: TRBJ2-7; D gene: -; V gene: TRBV28; clone size: many; CDR3 DNA: TGTGCCAGCATAGACGGGATTACCTACGAGCAGTACTTC; CDR3 protein: CASIDGITYEQYF
J gene: TRBJ2-2; D gene: -; V gene: TRBV6-2/TRBV6-3; clone size: medium-sized; CDR3 DNA: TGTGCCAGCAGTTTCTCCGCAAACACCGGGGAGCTGTTTTTT; CDR3 protein: CASSFSANTGELFF